The 29 T cell receptor beta chains below were found in one sample sequenced in a study of PD-1 blockade in classical Hodgkin lymphoma. TCRdb keeps only in-frame clones here, not all; method: immunoSEQ multiplex PCR. This sample has 30,000 to 40,000 clones, with roughly 92% found just once. Time point noted: cycle 4 day 1 (C4D1), after five to seven weeks of nivolumab. Every patient was affected by relapse after autologous stem cell transplantation, while exposure to brentuximab vedotin was not uniform. CD4+ T cells were purified from thawed PBMCs by magnetic negative selection. This specimen was CD4+ T cells from blood, taken before the fourth cycle of nivolumab. The receptor source for this set is a human donor with classical Hodgkin lymphoma.

The V call is TRBV6-5, the J call TRBJ2-5, with D tentatively TRBD2 (6 bases). This CDR3 spans 14 amino acids. Germline V gene data show CDR1 as MNHEY and CDR2 as SVGAGI. Deletions cut 6 bases from V and 2 bases from J, with 13 bases between. CDR3 DNA: TGTGCCAGCAGAAAGGGACTCCCACAAGAGACCCAGTACTTC. It specifies CASRKGLPQETQYF.

The chain employs TRBV2 and TRBJ1-1, with TRBD1 matching over 7 bases. The junction had 15 bases not matched to a gene; V was cut back by 11 bases and J by 3 bases. Germline-derived CDR1 and CDR2 are SNHLY and FYNNEI. The CDR3 has 15 residues. The CDR3 loop reads CAEKGAGWEYTEAFF. In DNA form, the CDR3 reads TGTGCCGAAAAGGGGGCGGGTTGGGAGTACACTGAAGCTTTCTTT.

The chain recombines TRBV2 with TRBJ1-4, with TRBD1 matching 7 bases. This CDR3 contains 14 residues. V dropped 7 bases and J dropped 6; count of bases not matched to a gene: 8. Per the germline V gene, CDR1 is SNHLY and CDR2 is FYNNEI. The CDR3 nucleotides read TGTGCCAGCAACCTACAGGGGTTTGATGAAAAACTGTTTTTT. This sequence encodes CASNLQGFDEKLFF.

This chain connects TRBV25-1 to TRBJ2-7, with TRBD2 matching over 7 bases. Per germline, CDR1 MGHDK and CDR2 SYGVNS. V shed 5 bases and J 4 bases; nucleotides not matched to a gene: 5. The CDR3 covers 13 residues. DNA of the CDR3: TGTGCCAGCAGTCAAGGTAGCGGGTACGAGCAGTACTTC. Protein sequence: CASSQGSGYEQYF.

This clone was detected only once. The chain uses TRBV9 and TRBJ2-5, with unresolved D. The CDR3 extends over 13 amino acids. Germline V gives CDR1 SGDLS, CDR2 YYNGEE. V was cut by 0 bases and J by 2 bases, with 5 bases left in between. The CDR3 region is CASSVGQQETQYF. The CDR3 region has the DNA TGTGCCAGCAGCGTAGGGCAACAAGAGACCCAGTACTTC.

This clone was seen only once. The rearrangement links TRBV5-4 to TRBJ2-1; D is unclear. V was pared by 1 base and J by 6 bases, with 8 bases between. This CDR3 comprises 13 residues. Germline assignment: CDR1 SGHNT and CDR2 YYREEE (reference sequence). CDR3 residues: CASSLKSINEQFF. CDR3 nucleotides: TGTGCCAGCAGCTTGAAGTCTATCAATGAGCAGTTCTTC. Filled out from reference TRBV5-4 and TRBJ2-1, the complete variable domain reads ETGVTQSPTHLIKTRGQQVTLRCSSQSGHNTVSWYQQALGQGPQFIFQYYREEENGRGNFPPRFSGLQFPNYSSELNVNALELDDSALYLCASSLKSINEQFFGPGTRLTVL.

The chain has TRBV27 and TRBJ1-2, with D unclear. Per the germline V gene, CDR1 is MNHEY and CDR2 is SMNVEV (reference sequence). The V gene lost 4 bases and the J gene lost 4 bases, with 22 bases spanning the gap. This CDR3 has 17 amino acids. CDR3 bases: TGTGCCAGCAGTTCAAACTCAGGACGGAGACTACTCTATGGCTACACCTTC. Its translation is CASSSNSGRRLLYGYTF.

V is TRBV30 and J is TRBJ2-2; D not certain. Trimming took off 5 bases at V and 7 bases at J, with 17 bases between the two ends. Per germline, CDR1 GTSNPN and CDR2 SVGIG (reference sequence). The CDR3 is 14 amino acids. The CDR3 region has the DNA TGTGCCTGGGACAAAGTGGGATCAGGCGGGGAGCTGTTTTTT. Residues: CAWDKVGSGGELFF.

The genes are TRBV6-5 and TRBJ2-7; 8 bases agree with TRBD2. V shed 6 bases and J 0 bases; nucleotides not matched to a gene: 7. Germline loops: CDR1 MNHEY, CDR2 SVGAGI. The CDR3 contains 15 residues. The CDR3 loop reads CASSLRGGPSYEQYF. The CDR3 bases are TGTGCCAGCAGCCTCCGGGGGGGACCCTCCTACGAGCAGTACTTC.

The chain is built from TRBV2 and TRBJ2-3; D is uncertain. The CDR3 sequence is 12 residues long. Germline CDR1 SNHLY, CDR2 FYNNEI. V was cut by 5 bases and J by 5 bases, with 8 bases left in between. This CDR3 reads CASSIVVDTQYF. CDR3 in DNA: TGTGCCAGCAGTATAGTTGTAGATACGCAGTATTTT. Together with reference TRBV2 and TRBJ2-3, the CDR3 gives the full variable domain: EPEVTQTPSHQVTQMGQEVILRCVPISNHLYFYWYRQILGQKVEFLVSFYNNEISEKSEIFDDQFSVERPDGSNFTLKIRSTKLEDSAMYFCASSIVVDTQYFGPGTRLTVL.

The chain combines TRBV27 with TRBJ2-7; tentatively, D is TRBD1 (6 bases). The CDR3 has 15 amino acids. Germline V lookup: CDR1 MNHEY, CDR2 SMNVEV (reference sequence). Trimming shortened V by 6 bases and J by 2 bases, and 17 bases separated the two germline ends. The CDR3 sequence is CASRRDTDRTYEQYF. The DNA of the CDR3 is TGTGCCAGCAGAAGGGACACCGACCGCACCTACGAGCAGTACTTC.

The chain combines TRBV7-6 with TRBJ2-7; D unresolved. The germline gives CDR1 SGHVS, CDR2 FNYEAQ. CDR3 length: 15 amino acids. V was cut by 4 bases and J by 3 bases, with 16 bases left in between. In nucleotides, the CDR3 is TGTGCCAGCAGCTCCACCGCCAGGCAGGTCTACGAGCAGTACTTC. Its protein is CASSSTARQVYEQYF.

This chain joins TRBV18 and TRBJ2-3, with 7 positions matching TRBD1. The germline V gene encodes CDR1 KGHSH and CDR2 LQKENI. The CDR3 extends over 16 amino acids. V was pared by 5 bases and J by 0 bases, with 8 bases of the junction left unmatched. CDR3 sequence: CASSTSGQASTDTQYF. CDR3 bases: TGTGCCAGCTCAACATCAGGACAGGCCAGCACAGATACGCAGTATTTT.

The CDR3 loop is CASGQQGSYEQYF. DNA of the CDR3: TGCGCCAGCGGTCAACAGGGATCCTACGAGCAGTACTTC. The chain links TRBV5-1 to TRBJ2-7; tentatively, D is TRBD1 (6 bases). Per the germline V gene, CDR1 is SGHRS and CDR2 is YFSETQ. The CDR3 length is 13 residues. V lost 7 bases to trimming and J lost 1 base, with 12 bases between them.

J is TRBJ1-4 and V is TRBV5-5, with D tentatively TRBD1 (5 bases). Deletions cut 4 bases from V and 2 bases from J, with 12 bases between. This CDR3 comprises 15 residues. CDR1 is SGHKS and CDR2 is YYEKEE in the germline V gene (reference sequence). The CDR3 protein is CASSIGGVTNEKLFF. Written as DNA, the CDR3 is TGTGCCAGCAGCATTGGGGGGGTGACTAATGAAAAACTGTTTTTT.

The rearrangement links TRBV10-2 to TRBJ1-3; no clear D. Germline V gene lookup returns CDR1 WSHSY and CDR2 SAAADI. This CDR3 is built from 16 residues. Trimming pared 0 bases from V and 0 bases from J, leaving 9 bases between. CDR3 in DNA: TGCGCCAGCAGTGAGTCTATGGGGAGCTCTGGAAACACCATATATTTT. This translates into CASSESMGSSGNTIYF.

CDR3 DNA sequence: TGTGCCAGTGTTCACAACACGCTATATGGCTACACCTTC. Amino acids: CASVHNTLYGYTF. The rearrangement uses TRBV2 and TRBJ1-2, with D uncertain. The CDR3 consists of 13 residues. CDR1 is SNHLY, CDR2 FYNNEI, per germline. V was pared by 9 bases and J by 5 bases, with 16 bases between.

This clone was seen a single time. The chain uses TRBV19 and TRBJ2-3; 7 nucleotides align to TRBD1. The CDR3 contains 15 residues. V lost 2 bases, J lost 5 bases, and 7 bases stayed unmatched. Germline values: CDR1 LNHDA, CDR2 SQIVND (reference sequence). The CDR3 sequence is CASSIWEGGLDTQYF. CDR3 nucleotide sequence: TGTGCCAGTAGTATATGGGAAGGGGGCCTAGATACGCAGTATTTT. Variable domain in full (rest from reference TRBV19 and TRBJ2-3): DGGITQSPKYLFRKEGQNVTLSCEQNLNHDAMYWYRQDPGQGLRLIYYSQIVNDFQKGDIAEGYSVSREKKESFPLTVTSAQKNPTAFYLCASSIWEGGLDTQYFGPGTRLTVL.

V gene TRBV19 combines with J gene TRBJ1-1, with a possible D match to TRBD1 (5 bases). The CDR3 is 17 amino acids. Trimming left V 11 bases short and J 0 bases short, with 25 bases between. CDR1 and CDR2 (germline): LNHDA, SQIVND (reference sequence). CDR3 in amino acids: CASEVGPKRSLNTEAFF. Written as DNA, the CDR3 is TGTGCCTCCGAAGTGGGGCCAAAGCGGTCCCTGAACACTGAAGCTTTCTTT.

J is TRBJ2-5 and V is TRBV5-1, with TRBD1 matching 8 bases. The junction had 4 bases not matched to a gene; V was cut back by 4 bases and J by 5 bases. There are 13 residues in the CDR3. Germline CDR1 SGHRS, CDR2 YFSETQ. CDR3 residues: CASSLDRVETQYF. The CDR3 DNA is TGCGCCAGCAGCCTGGACAGGGTTGAGACCCAGTACTTC.

The chain recombines TRBV15 with TRBJ2-6; a possible D gene is TRBD1 (6 bases). Germline CDR1 LNHNV, CDR2 YYDKDF (reference sequence). The CDR3 spans 15 residues. Deletions cut 5 bases from V and 0 bases from J, with 8 bases between. CDR3: CATSGQSSGANVLTF. CDR3 in DNA: TGTGCCACCAGCGGACAGAGCTCTGGGGCCAACGTCCTGACTTTC.

This clone appeared a single time. The CDR3 region is CASSSLAGLAKNIQYF. CDR3 DNA sequence: TGTGCCAGCAGTTCCCTAGCGGGTCTAGCCAAAAACATTCAGTACTTC. The chain carries TRBV28 and TRBJ2-4; TRBD2 matches at 8 bases. V shed 4 bases, J shed 0 bases, and the junction held 5 bases outside the gene matches. There are 16 residues in the CDR3. Germline V gene sequence: CDR1 MDHEN, CDR2 SYDVKM.

This clone was recorded once. The chain employs TRBV28 and TRBJ1-5, with unresolved D. Germline V lookup: CDR1 MDHEN, CDR2 SYDVKM. The V end lost 3 bases, the J end lost 3 bases, and 15 bases lay between the germline ends. This CDR3 has 16 amino acids. The CDR3 nucleotides are TGTGCCAGCAGTTTCCCCGTTGGAGGGCCCAATCAGCCCCAGCATTTT. Protein product: CASSFPVGGPNQPQHF.

V and J are TRBV5-1 and TRBJ1-1, with TRBD1 as a possible D gene (6 bases). The CDR3 totals 15 residues. The V end was cut by 4 bases, the J end by 0 bases, with 13 bases between. Germline V gene data show CDR1 as SGHRS and CDR2 as YFSETQ. CDR3 region: CASSPRTAMNTEAFF. As DNA, the CDR3 is TGCGCCAGCAGCCCCCGGACAGCTATGAACACTGAAGCTTTCTTT.

This rearrangement joins TRBV5-1 to TRBJ2-5; weak D call: TRBD1 (5 bases). The end of the DNA aligns better with TRBJ2-7, so the J call may be wrong. Germline CDR1 reads SGHRS; CDR2 reads YFSETQ. There are 12 residues in the CDR3. The CDR3 coding sequence is TGCGCCAGCAGGGGGCTAAGCAGCGAGCAGTACTTC. Translation: CASRGLSSEQYF.

This clone occurred a few times. The V gene is TRBV5-1, the J gene TRBJ2-7; TRBD2 might be the D (5 bases). Germline V gene lookup returns CDR1 SGHRS and CDR2 YFSETQ. Trimming cost V 3 bases and J 0 bases, with 10 bases left between them. The CDR3 length is 14 residues. The DNA for the CDR3 is TGCGCCAGCAGCTGGACTTTAGACTCCTACGAGCAGTACTTC. It encodes CASSWTLDSYEQYF.

The chain employs TRBV5-1 and TRBJ2-5; D is ambiguous. CDR3 length: 15 amino acids. The V end lost 0 bases, the J end lost 0 bases, and 9 bases lay between the germline ends. Germline V gives CDR1 SGHRS, CDR2 YFSETQ. CDR3 residues: CASSLAGSYQETQYF. CDR3 DNA: TGCGCCAGCAGCTTGGCCGGCAGCTACCAAGAGACCCAGTACTTC.

For the CDR3, the DNA is TGTGCCAGCAGCCACAGGGGAATGAACACTGAAGCTTTCTTT. Its protein product is CASSHRGMNTEAFF. The chain uses TRBV14 and TRBJ1-1, with D possibly matching TRBD1 (6 bases). There are 14 residues in the CDR3. V shed 3 bases and J shed 0 bases, with 8 bases lying between them. CDR1 SGHDN and CDR2 FVKESK come from the germline V gene.

The rearrangement joins TRBV28 to TRBJ2-4; D may be TRBD2 (5 bases). Germline CDR1 reads MDHEN; CDR2 reads SYDVKM. The CDR3 extends over 12 amino acids. V dropped 5 bases and J dropped 8 bases, with 10 bases sitting between them. The CDR3 is CASSPGTDIQYF. CDR3 coding DNA: TGTGCCAGCAGTCCGGGAACGGACATTCAGTACTTC.